This is a list of T cell receptor beta chains from one sample in a study of radiotherapy plus CTLA-4 blockade in lung cancer. Method: immunoSEQ multiplex PCR; TCRdb's copy keeps in-frame clones and lacks some. The sample holds about 62,000 clones, around 77% seen once. Here the sequenced sample was peripheral blood, taken from a patient treated with radiotherapy plus ipilimumab. Source of these receptors: a human donor with non-small cell lung cancer who had a complete response to radiotherapy plus ipilimumab. CDR3s include the opening cysteine and the closing phenylalanine or tryptophan. D genes are given only for firm matches. Clone size is not always given. Where it is, it says once, few, many or a class for expanded clones.

abundance: NA
j_gene: TRBJ1-2
v_gene: TRBV4-1
d_gene: TRBD1
CDR3nt: TGCGCCAGCAGCCAACTGGGACAGAACTATGGCTACACCTTC
CDR3aa: CASSQLGQNYGYTF

abundance: NA
j_gene: TRBJ2-1
v_gene: TRBV5-1
d_gene: TRBD2
CDR3nt: TGCGCCAGCACCCCGGGGATAGCGGGGGGGCGTGAGCAGTTCTTC
CDR3aa: CASTPGIAGGREQFF

abundance: NA
j_gene: TRBJ1-1
v_gene: TRBV7-9
d_gene: NA
CDR3nt: TGTGCCAGCAGTTTGTTGGGGGCTGGCGCTGAAGCTTTCTTT
CDR3aa: CASSLLGAGAEAFF

abundance: NA
j_gene: TRBJ1-5
v_gene: TRBV6-5
d_gene: TRBD1
CDR3nt: TGTGCCAGCAGGAATGACAGGGGGCGAGGTCAGCCCCAGCATTTT
CDR3aa: CASRNDRGRGQPQHF

abundance: NA
j_gene: TRBJ1-1
v_gene: TRBV2
d_gene: NA
CDR3nt: TGTGCCAGCAGGTCACAGGTGAACACTGAAGCTTTCTTT
CDR3aa: CASRSQVNTEAFF

abundance: once
j_gene: TRBJ1-4
v_gene: TRBV9
d_gene: NA
CDR3nt: TGTGCCAGCAGCGTACAGGGGAGGGCTAATGAAAAACTGTTTTTT
CDR3aa: CASSVQGRANEKLFF

abundance: NA
j_gene: TRBJ2-7
v_gene: TRBV5-4
d_gene: NA
CDR3nt: TGTGCCAGCAGCTTCTGGGACACCATCTCCTACGAGCAGTACTTC
CDR3aa: CASSFWDTISYEQYF

abundance: NA
j_gene: TRBJ2-1
v_gene: TRBV15
d_gene: TRBD2
CDR3nt: TGTGCCACCAGCAGCCTTACTAGCGGGGGTAGGAATGAGCAGTTCTTC
CDR3aa: CATSSLTSGGRNEQFF

abundance: few
j_gene: TRBJ2-5
v_gene: TRBV5-1
d_gene: NA
CDR3nt: TGCGCCAGCAGCTTGGGGGCTGTTCTCGGTGAGACCCAGTACTTC
CDR3aa: CASSLGAVLGETQYF

abundance: once
j_gene: TRBJ2-5
v_gene: TRBV19
d_gene: TRBD1
CDR3nt: TGTGCCACCAAACCCGGGGGACAGGGGCTACAAGAGACCCAGTACTTC
CDR3aa: CATKPGGQGLQETQYF

abundance: few
j_gene: TRBJ1-3
v_gene: TRBV6-1
d_gene: TRBD1
CDR3nt: TGTGCCAGCAGCGACCAAGGGGGCTTTGGAAACACCATATATTTT
CDR3aa: CASSDQGGFGNTIYF

abundance: NA
j_gene: TRBJ2-3
v_gene: TRBV9
d_gene: NA
CDR3nt: TGTGCCAGCAGCACGGGTGGGGCGCGCACAGATACGCAGTATTTT
CDR3aa: CASSTGGARTDTQYF

abundance: NA
j_gene: TRBJ2-1
v_gene: TRBV12-5
d_gene: NA
CDR3nt: TGTGCTAGTGGTTTGGTACAGACTCAGGGTACGGGTGAGCAGTTCTTC
CDR3aa: CASGLVQTQGTGEQFF

abundance: NA
j_gene: TRBJ2-7
v_gene: TRBV21-1
d_gene: NA
CDR3nt: TGTGCCAGCAGCAAGACTAGCGGGAGGGCCGAAGGGGAGCAGTACTTC
CDR3aa: CASSKTSGRAEGEQYF

abundance: few
j_gene: TRBJ2-7
v_gene: TRBV20-1
d_gene: NA
CDR3nt: TGCAGTGCTGGACCAGGGGTCGAGCAGTACTTC
CDR3aa: CSAGPGVEQYF

abundance: once
j_gene: TRBJ2-7
v_gene: TRBV27
d_gene: TRBD2
CDR3nt: TGTGCCAGCAGTTTGATCGGGAGGGACTACGAGCAGTACTTC
CDR3aa: CASSLIGRDYEQYF

abundance: NA
j_gene: TRBJ2-7
v_gene: TRBV19
d_gene: NA
CDR3nt: TGTGCCAGTAGTATCGGCAGGGCCTACGAGCAGTACTTC
CDR3aa: CASSIGRAYEQYF

abundance: few
j_gene: TRBJ1-4
v_gene: TRBV19
d_gene: NA
CDR3nt: TGTGCCAGTAGTATCTCAGGGTGGGGAACTAATGAAAAACTGTTTTTT
CDR3aa: CASSISGWGTNEKLFF

abundance: NA
j_gene: TRBJ1-2
v_gene: TRBV19
d_gene: TRBD1
CDR3nt: TGTGCCAGTAGTAAAACGGGACAGAACTATGGCTACACCTTC
CDR3aa: CASSKTGQNYGYTF

abundance: NA
j_gene: TRBJ2-7
v_gene: TRBV18
d_gene: TRBD1
CDR3nt: TGTGCCAGCTCACCTTTAGGACAGGGGAACTACGAGCAGTACTTC
CDR3aa: CASSPLGQGNYEQYF

abundance: NA
j_gene: TRBJ2-1
v_gene: TRBV7-9
d_gene: NA
CDR3nt: TGTGCCAGCACCCTGTGGGCTAACAATGAGCAGTTCTTC
CDR3aa: CASTLWANNEQFF

abundance: few
j_gene: TRBJ2-7
v_gene: TRBV2
d_gene: NA
CDR3nt: TGTGCCAGCAGCCCCACAGGCTACGAGCAGTACTTC
CDR3aa: CASSPTGYEQYF

abundance: NA
j_gene: TRBJ2-3
v_gene: TRBV5-1
d_gene: TRBD2
CDR3nt: TGCGCCAGCAGCTTGCTAGCGGGGGGCACAGATACGCAGTATTTT
CDR3aa: CASSLLAGGTDTQYF

abundance: once
j_gene: TRBJ2-5
v_gene: TRBV7-2
d_gene: TRBD2
CDR3nt: TGTGCCAGCAGCTTAGTACCCCCATTAGCGGGGGGGCTGGGGGACCAGTACTTC
CDR3aa: CASSLVPPLAGGLGDQYF

abundance: NA
j_gene: TRBJ2-1
v_gene: TRBV19
d_gene: NA
CDR3nt: TGTGCCAGTAGTATCCCGGGGGGCCTGTATCGCAATGAGCAGTTCTTC
CDR3aa: CASSIPGGLYRNEQFF

abundance: NA
j_gene: TRBJ2-7
v_gene: TRBV28
d_gene: TRBD2
CDR3nt: TGTGCCAGCAGTTTAAGTTTAGCGGGAGGGTCCTACGAGCAGTACTTC
CDR3aa: CASSLSLAGGSYEQYF

abundance: NA
j_gene: TRBJ1-6
v_gene: TRBV29-1
d_gene: NA
CDR3nt: TGCAGCGTGACCGAGGCGGGGTTTGGTTCACCCCTCCACTTT
CDR3aa: CSVTEAGFGSPLHF

abundance: few
j_gene: TRBJ2-7
v_gene: TRBV5-1
d_gene: TRBD1
CDR3nt: TGCGCCAGCAGCTTCGAAAGCCCGGGACAGAGCTACGAGCAGTACTTC
CDR3aa: CASSFESPGQSYEQYF

abundance: NA
j_gene: TRBJ2-5
v_gene: TRBV5-4
d_gene: TRBD2
CDR3nt: TGTGCCAGCAGCTTGGTTGGTCTAGCGGGAGGGCGTCAAGAGACCCAGTACTTC
CDR3aa: CASSLVGLAGGRQETQYF

abundance: NA
j_gene: TRBJ2-7
v_gene: TRBV10-3
d_gene: NA
CDR3nt: TGTGCCATCAGTGAGTCTGCTAACTCCTACGAGCAGTACTTC
CDR3aa: CAISESANSYEQYF

abundance: NA
j_gene: TRBJ1-1
v_gene: TRBV10-3
d_gene: NA
CDR3nt: TGTGCCATCAGTGAGCGAGGAACCGGGGGGAACACTGAAGCTTTCTTT
CDR3aa: CAISERGTGGNTEAFF

abundance: NA
j_gene: TRBJ1-2
v_gene: TRBV28
d_gene: TRBD1
CDR3nt: TGTGCCAGCAGTGCTTCGCGACAGGGGGCGCGGGGTGGCTACACCTTC
CDR3aa: CASSASRQGARGGYTF

abundance: NA
j_gene: TRBJ1-6
v_gene: TRBV30
d_gene: NA
CDR3nt: TGTGCCCGGAGCGACCAGGGGTATTCACCCCTCCACTTT
CDR3aa: CARSDQGYSPLHF

abundance: NA
j_gene: TRBJ2-1
v_gene: TRBV29-1
d_gene: NA
CDR3nt: TGCAGCGTTGAAGGACAGGCAGCTTCCCGGAATGAGCAGTTCTTC
CDR3aa: CSVEGQAASRNEQFF

abundance: NA
j_gene: TRBJ1-5
v_gene: TRBV7-2
d_gene: NA
CDR3nt: TGTGCCAGCAGCCAGACCGGGTCAGGAGGTCAGCCCCAGCATTTT
CDR3aa: CASSQTGSGGQPQHF

abundance: NA
j_gene: TRBJ2-3
v_gene: TRBV5-1
d_gene: TRBD1
CDR3nt: TGCGCCAGCAGGGGACAGGGCCCAGATACGCAGTATTTT
CDR3aa: CASRGQGPDTQYF

abundance: few
j_gene: TRBJ2-1
v_gene: TRBV18
d_gene: TRBD2
CDR3nt: TGTGCCAGCTCCCCGCCGGGGACTAGCAGATACAATGAGCAGTTCTTC
CDR3aa: CASSPPGTSRYNEQFF

abundance: NA
j_gene: TRBJ2-1
v_gene: TRBV7-2
d_gene: TRBD1
CDR3nt: TGTGCCAGCAGCGCCGACAGGGGCTCCTACAATGAGCAGTTCTTC
CDR3aa: CASSADRGSYNEQFF

abundance: NA
j_gene: TRBJ2-5
v_gene: TRBV10-1
d_gene: NA
CDR3nt: TGCGCCAGCAGGGACACGCCGAGGACCCAGTACTTC
CDR3aa: CASRDTPRTQYF

abundance: NA
j_gene: TRBJ2-1
v_gene: TRBV9
d_gene: NA
CDR3nt: TGTGCCAGCAGCGTAGCAGGGAATGAATGGAATGAGCAGTTCTTC
CDR3aa: CASSVAGNEWNEQFF

abundance: NA
j_gene: TRBJ1-4
v_gene: TRBV30
d_gene: NA
CDR3nt: TGTGCCTGGGCCCGAGGACGGGGTGAAAAACTGTTTTTT
CDR3aa: CAWARGRGEKLFF

abundance: NA
j_gene: TRBJ1-4
v_gene: TRBV29-1
d_gene: NA
CDR3nt: TGCAGCGTTGTAGGAGTTAGAGGTGAAAAACTGTTTTTT
CDR3aa: CSVVGVRGEKLFF

abundance: NA
j_gene: TRBJ1-2
v_gene: TRBV7-6
d_gene: NA
CDR3nt: TGTGCCAGCAGCTCGAGCGGAGGAGGCTACACCTTC
CDR3aa: CASSSSGGGYTF

abundance: NA
j_gene: TRBJ2-1
v_gene: TRBV7-9
d_gene: NA
CDR3nt: TGTGCCAGCAGCTACAGTACCCAGCAGTTCTTC
CDR3aa: CASSYSTQQFF

abundance: NA
j_gene: TRBJ2-2
v_gene: TRBV9
d_gene: TRBD2
CDR3nt: TGTGCCAGCAGCCCCCAGGGACTAGAGACCGGGGAGCTGTTTTTT
CDR3aa: CASSPQGLETGELFF

abundance: NA
j_gene: TRBJ2-7
v_gene: TRBV6-1
d_gene: NA
CDR3nt: TGTGCCAGCAGCGGGCTGGGGAGGTCCTACGAGCAGTACTTC
CDR3aa: CASSGLGRSYEQYF

abundance: NA
j_gene: TRBJ2-5
v_gene: TRBV28
d_gene: NA
CDR3nt: TGTGCCAGCAGTTTATTGTTTCCAGGCTACTTACAAGAGACCCAGTACTTC
CDR3aa: CASSLLFPGYLQETQYF

abundance: NA
j_gene: TRBJ2-7
v_gene: TRBV5-1
d_gene: NA
CDR3nt: TGCGCCAGCAGCCCCCAACCGGGACTGTCCTACGAGCAGTACTTC
CDR3aa: CASSPQPGLSYEQYF

abundance: few
j_gene: TRBJ2-2
v_gene: TRBV7-9
d_gene: TRBD1
CDR3nt: TGTGCCAGCAGCTTAAGTCTACTGACAGGGACCGGGGAGCTGTTTTTT
CDR3aa: CASSLSLLTGTGELFF

abundance: NA
j_gene: TRBJ1-1
v_gene: TRBV6-5
d_gene: NA
CDR3nt: TGTGCCAGCAGTTTCAACAGGTTCTTGAACACTGAAGCTTTCTTT
CDR3aa: CASSFNRFLNTEAFF

abundance: NA
j_gene: TRBJ2-7
v_gene: TRBV5-1
d_gene: TRBD1
CDR3nt: TGCGCCAGCAGCGTCCTCGGGACAGGGGCCGAGCAGTACTTC
CDR3aa: CASSVLGTGAEQYF

abundance: NA
j_gene: TRBJ1-5
v_gene: TRBV9
d_gene: TRBD1
CDR3nt: TGTGCCAGCAGCGTAGACGGGACAGGTCCTCCGCCCCAGCATTTT
CDR3aa: CASSVDGTGPPPQHF

abundance: few
j_gene: TRBJ2-4
v_gene: TRBV5-8
d_gene: TRBD2
CDR3nt: TGTGCCAGCAGCTTGAGCCTAGCGGGGGCCACCTCTATTCAGTACTTC
CDR3aa: CASSLSLAGATSIQYF

abundance: NA
j_gene: TRBJ1-4
v_gene: TRBV7-6
d_gene: NA
CDR3nt: TGTGCCAGCAGCTTAAGGGGCCAGGCCGCAACTAATGAAAAACTGTTTTTT
CDR3aa: CASSLRGQAATNEKLFF

abundance: once
j_gene: TRBJ1-2
v_gene: TRBV5-5
d_gene: NA
CDR3nt: TGTGCCCTCTTACCGCCCCGGGGGGTTTCCTATGGCTACACCTTC
CDR3aa: CALLPPRGVSYGYTF